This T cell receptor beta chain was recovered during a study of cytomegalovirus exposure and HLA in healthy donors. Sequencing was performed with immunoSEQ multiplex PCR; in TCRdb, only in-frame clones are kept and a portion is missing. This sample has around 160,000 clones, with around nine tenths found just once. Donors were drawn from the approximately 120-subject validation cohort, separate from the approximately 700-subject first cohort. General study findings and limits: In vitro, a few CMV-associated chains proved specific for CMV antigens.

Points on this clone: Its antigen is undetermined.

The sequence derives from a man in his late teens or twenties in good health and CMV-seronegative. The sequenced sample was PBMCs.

The CDR3, as DNA: TGTGCCAGCCTTATACCGGGAAACTATGGCTACACCTTC. It yields the protein CASLIPGNYGYTF. The genes are TRBV25-1 and TRBJ1-2; D unresolved. CDR3 length equals 13 residues. The germline CDR1 and CDR2 sequences are MGHDK and SYGVNS. Trimming cost V 8 bases and J 2 bases, with 12 bases left between them.